These 2 T cell receptor beta chains share one sample of origin, sequenced in a study of healthy donors' naive CD4 and CD8 T cells. Starting from 500 ng of total RNA, TCR libraries were made with linear amplification. TCRdb redid the calling of the reads with MiXCR, one entry per CDR3 protein. The table shows approximately 180,000 distinct CDR3 sequences, with about 70% occurring only once. Sequencing was performed on naive CD4+ and CD8+ T cells sorted from blood, pooled from several donors. These TCRs come from a pool of human donors in good health; the sample pools cells from several healthy donors.

This clonotype was seen only a few times. DNA for the CDR3: TGTGCCATCCGGAAAGACGAGGGCGGGGAGCTGTTTTTT. Protein: CAIRKDEGGELFF. V usage is TRBV10-3 and J usage is TRBJ2-2; maybe TRBD2 (5 bases). Looked up from germline, CDR1 is ENHRY and CDR2 is SYGVKD. The CDR3 consists of 13 residues. V lost 8 bases and J lost 7, with 14 bases in between.

The chain has TRBV29-1 and TRBJ1-2, with D uncertain. Trimming removed 1 base from V and 5 bases from J, with 11 bases in between. The CDR3 length is 13 residues. Germline V CDR1 and CDR2: SQVTM, ANQGSEA. The CDR3 DNA reads TGCAGCGTTGAAGGGGGAGGGTCTTATGGCTACACCTTC. It translates to CSVEGGGSYGYTF.